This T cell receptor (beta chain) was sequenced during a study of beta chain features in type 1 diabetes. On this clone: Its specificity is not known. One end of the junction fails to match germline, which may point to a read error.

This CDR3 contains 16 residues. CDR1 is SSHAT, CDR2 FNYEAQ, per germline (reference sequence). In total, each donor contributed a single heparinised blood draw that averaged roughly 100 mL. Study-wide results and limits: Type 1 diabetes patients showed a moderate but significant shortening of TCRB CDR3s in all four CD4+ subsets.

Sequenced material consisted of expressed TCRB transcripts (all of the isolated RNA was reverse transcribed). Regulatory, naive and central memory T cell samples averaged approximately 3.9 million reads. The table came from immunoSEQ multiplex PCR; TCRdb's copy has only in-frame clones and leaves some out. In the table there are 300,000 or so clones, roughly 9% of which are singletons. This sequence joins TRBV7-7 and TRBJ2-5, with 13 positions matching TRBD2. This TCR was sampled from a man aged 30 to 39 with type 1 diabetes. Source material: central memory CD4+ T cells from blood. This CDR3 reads CASSLGLAGLQETQYF. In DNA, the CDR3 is TGTGCTAGCAGCTTGGGACTAGCGGGGCTACAAGAGACCCAGTACTTC.